Listed here are 32 T cell receptor beta chains from one sample, sequenced in a study of beta chain features in type 1 diabetes. All of the isolated RNA was reverse transcribed, so expressed TCRB transcripts were sequenced. TCRdb's copy holds only in-frame clones and misses some; the assay was immunoSEQ multiplex PCR. The top ten clones hold about 0.097% of a sample with about 620,000 clones, roughly 15% of them seen once. The specimen was naive CD4+ T cells from blood. Receptor source: a man between 18 and 35 years old in good health.

This clone was seen a handful of times. This rearrangement joins TRBV29-1 to TRBJ2-5; D may be TRBD2 (6 bases). Trimming removed 3 bases from V and 4 bases from J, with 9 bases in between. Germline CDR1 reads SQVTM; CDR2 reads ANQGSEA. The CDR3 spans 12 residues. The CDR3 DNA follows: TGCAGCGTTGAGCGGGACCGAGAGACCCAGTACTTC. This codes for CSVERDRETQYF. The full variable domain, in which reference TRBV29-1 and TRBJ2-5 provide the parts outside the CDR3, is SAVISQKPSRDICQRGTSLTIQCQVDSQVTMMFWYRQQPGQSLTLIATANQGSEATYESGFVIDKFPISRPNLTFSTLTVSNMSPEDSSIYLCSVERDRETQYFGPGTRLLVL.

A few counts support this clone. The chain recombines TRBV9 with TRBJ1-3, with no clear D. Trimming shortened V by 2 bases and J by 4 bases, and 10 bases separated the two germline ends. The CDR3 covers 14 residues. Germline-derived CDR1 and CDR2 are SGDLS and YYNGEE. CDR3 sequence (DNA): TGTGCCAGCAGCGTTGTATGGTCCGGAAACACCATATATTTT. This codes for CASSVVWSGNTIYF. The full variable domain, with the rest looked up from reference TRBV9 and TRBJ1-3, is DSGVTQTPKHLITATGQRVTLRCSPRSGDLSVYWYQQSLDQGLQFLIQYYNGEERAKGNILERFSAQQFPDLHSELNLSSLELGDSALYFCASSVVWSGNTIYFGEGSWLTVV.

The chain recombines TRBV5-1 with TRBJ2-1, with 10 positions matching TRBD1. Trimming cost V 4 bases and J 7 bases; bases outside gene matches: 8. The germline V gene has CDR1 SGHRS and CDR2 YFSETQ. The CDR3 spans 15 residues. The CDR3 nucleotides read TGCGCCAGCAGCCCTGGACAGGGGGTTTGGAATGAGCAGTTCTTC. It encodes CASSPGQGVWNEQFF. Drawing the rest from reference TRBV5-1 and TRBJ2-1, the complete variable domain is KAGVTQTPRYLIKTRGQQVTLSCSPISGHRSVSWYQQTPGQGLQFLFEYFSETQRNKGNFPGRFSGRQFSNSRSEMNVSTLELGDSALYLCASSPGQGVWNEQFFGPGTRLTVL.

V gene TRBV2 combines with J gene TRBJ1-6, with D maybe TRBD1 (5 bases). The V end was cut by 11 bases, the J end by 10 bases, with 18 bases between. Per germline, CDR1 SNHLY and CDR2 FYNNEI. The CDR3 sequence is 13 residues long. DNA for the CDR3: TGTGCCGGCTTCAGGGAGGACAACTCACCCCTCCACTTT. Amino acids: CAGFREDNSPLHF.

J is TRBJ2-7 and V is TRBV28; D call uncertain. V was trimmed by 10 bases and J by 2 bases, leaving 12 bases between them. Germline lookup yields CDR1 MDHEN and CDR2 SYDVKM. The CDR3 covers 12 residues. The CDR3 reads CATRQDPYEQYF. CDR3 DNA: TGTGCCACCAGGCAGGATCCCTACGAGCAGTACTTC.

This clone turned up a few times. This sequence joins TRBV29-1 and TRBJ2-7, with D unclear. The CDR3 extends over 13 amino acids. Germline values: CDR1 SQVTM, CDR2 ANQGSEA. V lost 4 bases to trimming and J lost 3 bases, with 13 bases between them. CDR3 protein: CSVAGRLHYEQYF. Written as DNA, the CDR3 is TGCAGCGTTGCGGGCAGGCTCCACTACGAGCAGTACTTC.

The V gene is TRBV7-2, the J gene TRBJ2-1; D is unresolved. Looked up from germline, CDR1 is SGHTA and CDR2 is FQGNSA. V was clipped by 2 bases and J by 5 bases, with 7 bases between them. This CDR3 region has 13 residues. CDR3 sequence: CASSLRHHNEQFF. DNA for the CDR3: TGTGCCAGCAGCTTAAGACATCACAATGAGCAGTTCTTC.

The chain carries TRBV7-2 and TRBJ2-7; unclear D gene. With 5 bases removed from V and 2 bases from J, the gap between germline ends came to 13 bases. The CDR3 has 14 amino acids. CDR1 is SGHTA, CDR2 FQGNSA, per germline. The CDR3 DNA is TGTGCCAGCAGCCCTTCGACAAACCCCTACGAGCAGTACTTC. It specifies CASSPSTNPYEQYF.

This clone was counted only a few times. The sample has other DNA sequences that encode this CDR3 too. The V and J genes are TRBV7-2 and TRBJ2-7, with D maybe TRBD2 (5 bases). Germline values: CDR1 SGHTA, CDR2 FQGNSA. The CDR3 contains 14 residues. V was cut by 6 bases and J by 0 bases, with 12 bases left in between. The CDR3 here is CASSPGGSSYEQYF. CDR3 sequence (DNA): TGTGCCAGCAGTCCCGGCGGGTCCTCCTACGAGCAGTACTTC.

This clone occurred a few times. The identical CDR3 is also encoded by other nucleotide sequences in the sample. The chain combines TRBV7-6 with TRBJ2-5, with unresolved D. Germline-derived CDR1 and CDR2 are SGHVS and FNYEAQ. The germline V and J ends were trimmed by 3 bases and 4 bases, with 3 bases remaining between them. This CDR3 contains 11 residues. The CDR3 DNA reads TGTGCCAGCAGCTTCGGAGAGACCCAGTACTTC. It translates to CASSFGETQYF.

This clone showed up just a few times. J is TRBJ2-5 and V is TRBV27, with a tentative D call TRBD1 (6 bases). The germline V gene encodes CDR1 MNHEY and CDR2 SMNVEV (reference sequence). V was pared by 4 bases and J by 0 bases, with 15 bases between. This CDR3 is built from 16 residues. CDR3 in DNA: TGTGCCAGCAGTTCTGGACAGAAATTATACCAAGAGACCCAGTACTTC. Protein sequence: CASSSGQKLYQETQYF.

This sequence joins TRBV7-9 and TRBJ1-1, with D possibly being TRBD1 (6 bases). The CDR3 has 14 residues. V was trimmed by 4 bases and J by 5 bases, leaving 14 bases between them. CDR1 and CDR2 (germline): SEHNR, FQNEAQ (reference sequence). The CDR3, as DNA: TGTGCCAGCAGCTCGCAGGGGCCTCGGACTGAAGCTTTCTTT. Residues: CASSSQGPRTEAFF.

In nucleotides, the CDR3 is TGTGCCAGCAGCCCTGACAGGGCGTATGGCTACACCTTC. Translated: CASSPDRAYGYTF. J is TRBJ1-2 and V is TRBV6-6; 7 bases match TRBD1. The trim removed 6 bases at V and 5 bases at J, leaving 6 bases unmatched. This CDR3 has 13 residues. Germline V lookup: CDR1 MNHNY, CDR2 SVGAGI (reference sequence).

The table lists this clone with a few counts. V usage is TRBV4-2 and J usage is TRBJ1-1, with D tentatively TRBD1 (5 bases). V was shortened by 4 bases and J by 3 bases, with 18 bases between the two germline ends. Germline CDR1 and CDR2: LGHNA and YNFKEQ. The CDR3 sequence is 16 residues long. Here the CDR3 reads CASSREASGRDTEAFF. The CDR3 DNA follows: TGTGCCAGCAGCCGGGAAGCCTCTGGCAGGGACACTGAAGCTTTCTTT.

This clone was detected a few times. The chain couples TRBV18 to TRBJ2-2; perhaps TRBD2 as D (5 bases). This CDR3 spans 17 amino acids. Germline V gene sequence: CDR1 KGHSH, CDR2 LQKENI. The germline V and J ends were trimmed by 3 bases and 3 bases, with 17 bases remaining between them. The CDR3 DNA follows: TGTGCCAGCTCACCTAAGACCTCCGGGGAATACACCGGGGAGCTGTTTTTT. Translating gives CASSPKTSGEYTGELFF.

The chain uses TRBV27 and TRBJ2-1, with D perhaps matching TRBD2 (6 bases). This CDR3 is built from 16 residues. Germline V gene sequence: CDR1 MNHEY, CDR2 SMNVEV (reference sequence). The ends were cut back, 6 bases at V and 5 bases at J, with 20 bases in the middle. For the CDR3, the DNA is TGTGCCAGCAGGCTTCTGGGGCTAGCGAAAAACAATGAGCAGTTCTTC. It specifies CASRLLGLAKNNEQFF.

This clone was detected a few times. The chain employs TRBV28 and TRBJ2-5, with 8 bases aligning to TRBD2. CDR3 size: 13 residues. V lost 8 bases and J lost 5; bases outside the gene matches: 7. Looked up from germline, CDR1 is MDHEN and CDR2 is SYDVKM. The CDR3 nucleotides are TGTGCCAGCCGATACGGGAGGGTTGAGACCCAGTACTTC. Residues: CASRYGRVETQYF.

This clone occurred a few times. The chain employs TRBV4-1 and TRBJ2-5; D is ambiguous. V lost 4 bases and J 2 bases, leaving 8 bases between the germline ends. CDR1 is MGHRA and CDR2 is YSYEKL in the germline V gene. The CDR3 extends over 13 amino acids. CDR3 sequence (DNA): TGCGCCAGCAGCCTCGGTACGCAAGAGACCCAGTACTTC. It yields the protein CASSLGTQETQYF.

In regard to this clone: In the same sample, other DNA sequences code for this CDR3. The rearrangement uses TRBV28 and TRBJ1-2, with D maybe TRBD1 (6 bases). V was shortened by 3 bases and J by 4 bases, with 6 bases between the two germline ends. Germline assignment: CDR1 MDHEN and CDR2 SYDVKM. The CDR3 has 12 amino acids. CDR3 DNA sequence: TGTGCCAGCAGTTTGACAGGCTATGGCTACACCTTC. This sequence encodes CASSLTGYGYTF.

This clone appeared a few times. The V and J genes are TRBV30 and TRBJ1-3; D may be TRBD1 (5 bases). Looked up from germline, CDR1 is GTSNPN and CDR2 is SVGIG (reference sequence). The CDR3 has 15 amino acids. Trimming took 3 bases from V and 3 from J, leaving 15 bases between them. CDR3 in amino acids: CAWSLSGGFGNTIYF. In DNA form, the CDR3 reads TGTGCCTGGAGCCTCTCCGGGGGTTTTGGAAACACCATATATTTT.

The chain has TRBV6-5 and TRBJ2-3; D tentatively fits TRBD1 or TRBD2 (6 bases each). The CDR3 contains 13 residues. Germline-derived CDR1 and CDR2 are MNHEY and SVGAGI. Trimming removed 8 bases from V and 1 base from J, with 10 bases in between. The CDR3 protein is CASWGAGTDTQYF. DNA of the CDR3: TGTGCCAGCTGGGGGGCAGGCACAGATACGCAGTATTTT.

The table lists this clone with a few counts. The chain recombines TRBV21-1 with TRBJ2-1. TRBV21-1 counts as a pseudogene. CDR3 length: 19 residues. The CDR3 loop is CASSKVSMGNSEVPNEQFF. CDR3 nucleotide sequence: TGTGCCAGCAGCAAAGTGAGTATGGGGAATAGTGAGGTACCCAATGAGCAGTTCTTC.

The V call is TRBV10-3, the J call TRBJ2-2, with 13 bases lining up with TRBD2. Germline V lookup: CDR1 ENHRY, CDR2 SYGVKD. CDR3 size: 14 residues. With 9 bases clipped from V and 6 bases from J, the junction kept 4 bases outside the gene matches. CDR3: CAIGLAGVAGELFF. CDR3 in DNA: TGTGCCATAGGACTAGCGGGAGTGGCCGGGGAGCTGTTTTTT.

This clone was counted only a few times. This chain links TRBV28 with TRBJ1-3; D is perhaps TRBD1 (5 bases). This CDR3 region has 14 residues. Germline CDR1 MDHEN, CDR2 SYDVKM. The V and J ends lost 3 bases and 2 bases respectively, with 8 bases between them. The CDR3 nucleotides are TGTGCCAGCAGTTTTATCAGGGCTGGAAACACCATATATTTT. It translates to CASSFIRAGNTIYF.

The CDR3 DNA reads TGTGCCAGCAGAAATCCGGGCAAGGGATCCTACGAGCAGTACTTC. It specifies CASRNPGKGSYEQYF. V is TRBV7-2 and J is TRBJ2-7, with unresolved D. Trimming cost V 6 bases and J 1 base, with 16 bases left between them. The germline V gene has CDR1 SGHTA and CDR2 FQGNSA. The CDR3 contains 15 residues.

This clone was counted a few times. V and J are TRBV27 and TRBJ2-7; TRBD2 agrees at 9 bases. The trim removed 3 bases at V and 2 bases at J, leaving 5 bases unmatched. The CDR3 runs to 15 residues. The germline gives CDR1 MNHEY, CDR2 SMNVEV (reference sequence). The CDR3: CASSFVLAGPYEQYF. CDR3 DNA sequence: TGTGCCAGCAGTTTCGTACTAGCGGGCCCCTACGAGCAGTACTTC.

This clone was recorded a few times. V usage is TRBV4-2 and J usage is TRBJ1-3; TRBD1 is a possible D gene (6 bases). This CDR3 region has 17 residues. CDR1 is LGHNA, CDR2 YNFKEQ, per germline. V lost 5 bases and J lost 0, with 17 bases in between. CDR3 sequence: CASSFQQGIPSGNTIYF. As DNA, the CDR3 is TGTGCCAGCAGCTTTCAACAGGGTATCCCCTCTGGAAACACCATATATTTT.

The CDR3 is CASILTGRNTEAFF. For the CDR3, the DNA is TGTGCCAGCATCCTAACAGGACGTAACACTGAAGCTTTCTTT. The V call is TRBV7-9, the J call TRBJ1-1; weak D call: TRBD1 (5 bases). The CDR3 runs 14 residues. Between the trimmed V and J ends, which lost 7 bases and 2 bases, there was a span of 14 bases. Germline V gene data show CDR1 as SEHNR and CDR2 as FQNEAQ (reference sequence). The variable domain in full, with the rest retrieved from reference TRBV7-9 and TRBJ1-1, is DTGVSQNPRHKITKRGQNVTFRCDPISEHNRLYWYRQTLGQGPEFLTYFQNEAQLEKSRLLSDRFSAERPKGSFSTLEIQRTEQGDSAMYLCASILTGRNTEAFFGQGTRLTVV.

The chain links TRBV29-1 to TRBJ2-1; D gene uncertain. Germline assignment: CDR1 SQVTM and CDR2 ANQGSEA. Trimming removed 6 bases at V and 0 bases at J, with 9 bases between. This CDR3 comprises 13 residues. The CDR3 spells CSVQLSSYNEQFF. The CDR3 nucleotides are TGCAGCGTACAGCTTAGCTCCTACAATGAGCAGTTCTTC.

This clone was recorded a few times. This chain joins TRBV7-2 and TRBJ2-3; 9 positions agree with TRBD2. CDR1 SGHTA and CDR2 FQGNSA come from the germline V gene. This CDR3 comprises 14 residues. V shed 5 bases, J shed 11 bases, and the junction held 11 bases outside the gene matches. The CDR3 coding sequence is TGTGCCAGCAGCGACAAGCCCCTAGCGGGGAAGCAGTATTTT. Protein sequence: CASSDKPLAGKQYF.

V usage is TRBV6-5 and J usage is TRBJ2-5; 7 bases agree with TRBD1. This CDR3 spans 13 amino acids. CDR1 and CDR2 from the germline V gene are MNHEY and SVGAGI. V dropped 5 bases and J dropped 5; count of bases not matched to a gene: 5. The CDR3 protein is CASSAQGWETQYF. The CDR3 region has the DNA TGTGCCAGCAGTGCACAGGGGTGGGAGACCCAGTACTTC.

CDR3 nucleotides: TGTGCCAGCAGTGTTCCCGCTAGCGGGACCTACGAGCAGTACTTC. This codes for CASSVPASGTYEQYF. This chain connects TRBV2 to TRBJ2-7, with TRBD2 identical over 9 bases. The CDR3 consists of 15 residues. In germline, CDR1 is SNHLY, CDR2 FYNNEI. Trimming removed 4 bases from V and 2 bases from J; junction bases left unmatched: 6.